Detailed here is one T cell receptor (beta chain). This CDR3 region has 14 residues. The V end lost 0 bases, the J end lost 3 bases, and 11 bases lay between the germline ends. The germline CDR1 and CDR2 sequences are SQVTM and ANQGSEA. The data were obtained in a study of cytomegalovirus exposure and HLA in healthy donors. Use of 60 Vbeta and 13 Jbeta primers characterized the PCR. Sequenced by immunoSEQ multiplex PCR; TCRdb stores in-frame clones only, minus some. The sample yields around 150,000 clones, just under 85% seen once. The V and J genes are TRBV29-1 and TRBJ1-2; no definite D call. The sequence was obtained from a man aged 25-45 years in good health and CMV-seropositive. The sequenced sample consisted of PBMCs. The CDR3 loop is CSVEDRSTDYGYTF. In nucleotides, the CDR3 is TGCAGCGTTGAAGATCGGTCAACTGACTATGGCTACACCTTC.